Shown below are 14 T cell receptor beta chains from a single sample sequenced in a study of blood T cell repertoires in COVID-19 (dated by TCRdb to 2020 to 2022). The library came from the immunoSEQ multiplex PCR assay. The immuneACCESS repertoire file appears here via TCRdb, limited to in-frame rearrangements. These files lack a portion of the clones; in checked studies, under half of the deficit traces to unresolved V genes, and the cause of the others is not known. In this sample the table shows 60,000 to 75,000 clones, roughly 91% of which occur a single time. Around 7.3% of the sample belongs to the ten largest clones. Sequenced input: peripheral blood. The receptors derive from a man in his forties with COVID-19, enrolled during active disease.

This chain connects TRBV11-2 to TRBJ1-5, with D tentatively TRBD1 (5 bases). Germline values: CDR1 SGHAT, CDR2 FQNNGV. V was trimmed by 1 base and J by 0 bases, leaving 10 bases between them. The CDR3 is 16 residues long. The CDR3 nucleotides read TGTGCCAGCAGCTTAGGCACGGGGGGTAGCAATCAGCCCCAGCATTTT. Amino acids: CASSLGTGGSNQPQHF. Variable domain in full (rest from reference TRBV11-2 and TRBJ1-5): EAGVAQSPRYKIIEKRQSVAFWCNPISGHATLYWYQQILGQGPKLLIQFQNNGVVDDSQLPKDRFSAERLKGVDSTLKIQPAKLEDSAVYLCASSLGTGGSNQPQHFGDGTRLSIL.

The chain employs TRBV6-5 and TRBJ2-3; D call uncertain. CDR1 is MNHEY and CDR2 is SVGAGI in the germline V gene. V was trimmed by 10 bases and J by 0 bases, leaving 11 bases between them. The CDR3 length is 13 residues. The CDR3 sequence: CATRVLSTDTQYF. The CDR3 DNA reads as TGTGCCACCCGCGTTTTAAGCACAGATACGCAGTATTTT.

CDR3 bases: TGTGCCAGCAGTCCGCATACCACCAGGGAAACTGAAGCTTTCTTT. Translating it yields CASSPHTTRETEAFF. The chain has TRBV6-6 and TRBJ1-1; tentative D call: TRBD1 (5 bases). CDR3 length: 15 amino acids. V was shortened by 5 bases and J by 5 bases, with 18 bases between the two germline ends. Germline lookup yields CDR1 MNHNY and CDR2 SVGAGI (reference sequence).

The chain uses TRBV19 and TRBJ1-1; possible D gene TRBD1, 6 bases. The germline V and J ends were trimmed by 8 bases and 10 bases, with 23 bases remaining between them. This CDR3 has 14 residues. Germline-derived CDR1 and CDR2 are LNHDA and SQIVND (reference sequence). CDR3 DNA sequence: TGTGCCAGTTTACAACAGTGGGGCAGGGGAACAGCTTTCTTT. Translated: CASLQQWGRGTAFF.

The chain employs TRBV7-9 and TRBJ2-3, with D maybe TRBD1 (6 bases). Germline loops: CDR1 SEHNR, CDR2 FQNEAQ (reference sequence). Trimming pared 5 bases from V and 4 bases from J, leaving 16 bases between. This CDR3 is built from 15 residues. CDR3 DNA sequence: TGTGCCAGCAGCCAGACATCACAGGGAGCAGATACGCAGTATTTT. Protein: CASSQTSQGADTQYF.

In this sample, this clone turned up once. The chain is built from TRBV6-5 and TRBJ1-2; TRBD1 matches at 9 bases. This CDR3 has 15 residues. V was pared by 5 bases and J by 6 bases, with 10 bases of the junction left unmatched. The germline V gene has CDR1 MNHEY and CDR2 SVGAGI. CDR3 sequence (DNA): TGTGCCAGCAGTAAGAAAACAGGGGGCCAGAATGGCTACACCTTC. Protein product: CASSKKTGGQNGYTF.

The chain links TRBV30 to TRBJ1-4, with TRBD1 as a possible D gene (5 bases). The CDR3 spans 17 residues. Trimming took off 0 bases at V and 5 bases at J, with 19 bases between the two ends. Germline V gene lookup returns CDR1 GTSNPN and CDR2 SVGIG (reference sequence). CDR3 residues: CAWSVSRVSVRNEKLFF. DNA for the CDR3: TGTGCCTGGAGTGTCTCCAGGGTAAGCGTAAGGAATGAAAAACTGTTTTTT.

The chain employs TRBV7-6 and TRBJ1-3; 8 bases agree with TRBD1. Germline trimming cut 5 bases from V and 4 bases from J; bases unmatched to any gene: 4. Germline V lookup: CDR1 SGHVS, CDR2 FNYEAQ. This CDR3 contains 14 residues. In DNA, the CDR3 is TGTGCCAGCAGCACTACAGGGGGGGGAAACACCATATATTTT. Translating gives CASSTTGGGNTIYF.

The chain has TRBV3-1 (or the pseudogene TRBV3-2) and TRBJ1-2; 7 nucleotides align to TRBD1. V was pared by 6 bases and J by 0 bases, with 10 bases of the junction left unmatched. The CDR3 is 16 residues long. Germline loops: CDR1 LGHDT, CDR2 YNNKEL (reference sequence). CDR3 sequence reads: CASSPTGTETNYGYTF. CDR3 nucleotides: TGTGCCAGCAGTCCCACCGGGACAGAGACTAACTATGGCTACACCTTC.

The rearrangement joins TRBV19 to TRBJ2-6; D remains ambiguous. The CDR3 extends over 14 amino acids. Germline CDR1 is LNHDA and CDR2 is SQIVND (reference sequence). V gave up 4 bases and J gave up 0 bases, with 4 bases separating them. For the CDR3, the DNA is TGTGCCAGTAGTAGCGGCTCTGGGGCCAACGTCCTGACTTTC. Residues: CASSSGSGANVLTF.

This chain links TRBV19 with TRBJ2-5; 10 nucleotides match TRBD1. The trim removed 5 bases at V and 5 bases at J, leaving 5 bases unmatched. Germline loops: CDR1 LNHDA, CDR2 SQIVND (reference sequence). This CDR3 comprises 14 residues. CDR3 bases: TGTGCCAGTAGTCCGACAGGGGGCCGGGAGACCCAGTACTTC. This encodes CASSPTGGRETQYF.

The chain's CDR3 is CASKPAGGAGDTQYF. For the CDR3, the DNA is TGTGCCAGCAAGCCAGCGGGGGGGGCCGGAGATACGCAGTATTTT. The chain links TRBV5-4 to TRBJ2-3; TRBD2 agrees at 10 bases. From germline, CDR1 is SGHNT and CDR2 YYREEE (reference sequence). V was clipped by 6 bases and J by 5 bases; unmatched bases: 9. The CDR3 sequence is 15 residues long.

V and J are TRBV9 and TRBJ1-2; 10 nucleotides line up with TRBD1. The CDR3 has 18 amino acids. V trimming: 7 bases; J trimming: 6 bases; junction bases outside the gene matches: 21. Germline loops: CDR1 SGDLS, CDR2 YYNGEE. CDR3 in DNA: TGTGCCAGCTTACAATTCCGGGACAGGGGACGAGTATCAGATGGCTACACCTTC. Translation gives CASLQFRDRGRVSDGYTF.

This chain links TRBV6-5 with TRBJ2-3; D possibly corresponds to TRBD1 (6 bases). CDR3 size: 15 residues. The germline CDR1 and CDR2 sequences are MNHEY and SVGAGI. The V gene lost 6 bases and the J gene lost 5 bases, with 18 bases spanning the gap. Here the CDR3 reads CASSVSGTTGDTQYF. CDR3 sequence (DNA): TGTGCCAGCAGCGTCTCCGGGACAACCGGAGATACGCAGTATTTT.